The 4 T cell receptor beta chains in this list originate from one sample, sequenced in a study of PD-1 and CTLA-4 blockade in melanoma. The protocol was immunoSEQ multiplex PCR, while the TCRdb copy is restricted to in-frame clones and leaves out a portion. Of fewer than 14,000 clones in the sample, roughly 80% were seen once. The sample here was CD8+ T cells from peripheral blood, taken from a patient given anti-PD-1 treatment. These receptors were obtained from a human donor with melanoma.

The chain has TRBV27 and TRBJ1-3; 10 nucleotides agree with TRBD1. The CDR3 loop spans 14 amino acids. Trimming cost V 6 bases and J 11 bases; bases outside gene matches: 10. Looked up from germline, CDR1 is MNHEY and CDR2 is SMNVEV (reference sequence). DNA for the CDR3: TGTGCCAGCAGCCCCGGGACAGGGGTTTTCGCCATATATTTT. It encodes CASSPGTGVFAIYF.

V gene TRBV15 combines with J gene TRBJ1-4; D gene uncertain. The CDR3 extends over 14 amino acids. The V gene lost 0 bases and the J gene lost 7 bases, with 9 bases spanning the gap. The germline V gene has CDR1 LNHNV and CDR2 YYDKDF (reference sequence). The CDR3, as DNA: TGTGCCACCAGCAGAGAGGGCCTCTCTGAAAAACTGTTTTTT. This sequence encodes CATSREGLSEKLFF. Looking up the rest from reference TRBV15 and TRBJ1-4 gives the full variable domain: DAMVIQNPRYQVTQFGKPVTLSCSQTLNHNVMYWYQQKSSQAPKLLFHYYDKDFNNEADTPDNFQSRRPNTSFCFLDIRSPGLGDTAMYLCATSREGLSEKLFFGSGTQLSVL.

This chain connects TRBV7-9 to TRBJ1-2; D is uncertain. CDR1 SEHNR and CDR2 FQNEAQ come from the germline V gene (reference sequence). The CDR3 spans 11 residues. The V and J ends lost 0 bases and 6 bases respectively, with 2 bases between them. CDR3 loop: CASSLADGYTF. Written as DNA, the CDR3 is TGTGCCAGCAGCTTAGCGGATGGCTACACCTTC.

The chain recombines TRBV24-1 with TRBJ2-2; possible D gene TRBD2, 6 bases. This CDR3 comprises 13 residues. CDR1 is KGHDR and CDR2 is SFDVKD in the germline V gene. Trimming took off 4 bases at V and 5 bases at J, with 7 bases between the two ends. DNA of the CDR3: TGTGCCACCAGTGACCGGGGGACCGGGGAGCTGTTTTTT. This translates into CATSDRGTGELFF.